This TCR beta chain stems from a study of blood T cell repertoires in COVID-19. Background on the study: Collection of acute and convalescent COVID-19 samples took place in the United States, Italy and Spain. Sample material is recorded as cDNA or gDNA derived from T cells, B-cell-depleted T cells, or PBMCs.

Under the authors' procedure: Reference gene primer amplification gave nucleated cell count estimates. TCRdb's copy holds only in-frame clones and misses some; the assay was immunoSEQ multiplex PCR. V, J and clone size reflect that table, while D and trimming were determined from the DNA. The sample has about 130,000 clones, around 75% seen once; the top ten hold about 5%. Followed over time, Seattle patients had been enrolled while infection was active. Sequenced: peripheral blood. The origin of this receptor is a woman between 70 and 85 years old with COVID-19, enrolled during active disease.

The CDR3 nucleotides are TGTGCCAGCAGCTTGAGCGGGGCCTCCTACAATGAGCAGTTCTTC. Translated: CASSLSGASYNEQFF. This sequence joins TRBV7-3 and TRBJ2-1, with 7 positions matching TRBD2. CDR3 length equals 15 residues. Germline loops: CDR1 SGHTA, CDR2 FQGTGA. Trimming removed 3 bases from V and 0 bases from J; junction bases left unmatched: 2. Full variable domain (rest looked up from reference TRBV7-3 and TRBJ2-1): GAGVSQTPSNKVTEKGKYVELRCDPISGHTALYWYRQSLGQGPEFLIYFQGTGAADDSGLPNDRFFAVRPEGSVSTLKIQRTERGDSAVYLCASSLSGASYNEQFFGPGTRLTVL.